This T cell receptor (beta chain) derives from a study of cytomegalovirus exposure and HLA in healthy donors. The overall study: Early released data comprised about 85 million unique TCRs from HLA-typed donors. Study-level points and caveats: Later findings reportedly placed an Asian-associated ancestry cluster below the approximately 670-donor mean for N-insertions.

PCR used 60 Vbeta primers and 13 Jbeta primers. This table comes from immunoSEQ multiplex PCR, and its TCRdb copy is limited to in-frame clones, with some not included. The table includes over 100,000 clones, roughly 70% detected once. With regard to this clone: The antigen remains undetermined.

From germline, CDR1 is MNHNS and CDR2 SASEGT. The CDR3 has 14 amino acids. V trimming: 6 bases; J trimming: 10 bases; junction bases outside the gene matches: 10. Sequencing was carried out using PBMCs. This receptor was obtained from a man aged 30-40 years in good health and CMV-seropositive. The V and J genes are TRBV6-1 and TRBJ1-5; 9 positions match TRBD1. The CDR3 here is CASRDTGGASPQHF. The DNA of the CDR3 is TGTGCCAGCAGAGATACAGGGGGCGCAAGCCCCCAGCATTTT.